This T cell receptor (beta chain) was observed in a study of blood T cells in healthy people across ages. Study-level results: More naive CD4+ cells and higher diversity were found in long-lived than in aged donors.

This clonotype was observed at least ten times. Its antigen is unknown. In germline, CDR1 is ENHRY, CDR2 SYGVKD. The trim removed 6 bases at V and 4 bases at J, leaving 8 bases unmatched. The CDR3 consists of 15 residues. It was with a sample-barcoded 5' primer and a J-beta primer mix that a second PCR of roughly 7 to 12 cycles was run. TCRdb passed the 5' RACE reads through MiXCR, listing each CDR3 protein once. The sample contains 550,000 to 800,000 distinct CDR3 sequences, less than 40% of which appear only once. The chain has TRBV10-3 and TRBJ2-1; TRBD1 matches 8 bases. Sequenced: blood. This receptor was taken from an elderly woman in good health. The CDR3 region is CAISIGTGSYNEQFF. CDR3 nucleotides: TGTGCCATCAGCATCGGGACAGGTTCATACAATGAGCAGTTCTTC.